This record concerns one TCR beta chain sequence. Its antigen is not identified. A read error may be the cause here, since a much bigger clone is one base away. Given the absence of the conserved phenylalanine or tryptophan at the CDR3 end, a read error is likely. CDR1 is SNHLY and CDR2 is FYNNEI in the germline V gene. Trimming left V 7 bases short and J 2 bases short, with 11 bases between. The CDR3 loop spans 13 amino acids. TCRdb called the reads again in MiXCR, with one record for every CDR3 protein. The sample shows just under 300,000 distinct CDR3 sequences, 9.6% of them seen only once. The data derive from a study of T cell repertoires in cytomegalovirus infection. Study-level background: From public TCR beta signatures came an indication of both CMV infection and matching HLA type.

Broader study findings: HLA-C-restricted CMV-specific TCR beta clonotypes prevailed in the ex vivo response. CMV carriers having the relevant HLA were flagged by cumulative public TCR beta family frequency.

The sequenced sample consisted of PBMCs. The receptor comes from a human donor in good health (CMV status not recorded). Some clones in this sample may be carry-over from other donors' samples. The V gene is TRBV2, the J gene TRBJ2-5; no definite D call. The CDR3 region has the DNA TGTGCCAGCACCAGAGCGAAACAAGAGACCCAGTACCTC. Translating it yields CASTRAKQETQYL.